One TCR beta chain is described in this entry. Its matching antigen is unknown. The record originates from a study of cytomegalovirus exposure and HLA in healthy donors. Points from the study as a whole: Later analysis suggested links between common viral pathogens and several top significant clusters. By HLA locus, TCR association rates varied in a later analysis, with DRB1 showing the most and HLA-C the fewest. Later analysis suggested most CMV-associated TCR beta chains were HLA-restricted.

The PCR was carried out with 60 Vbeta primers and 13 Jbeta primers. Clones were sequenced by immunoSEQ multiplex PCR, and TCRdb holds only the in-frame ones, with some missing. The table has 100,000 to 150,000 clones, more than 80% seen once. V was cut by 4 bases and J by 0 bases, with 15 bases left in between. CDR1 is KGHSH, CDR2 LQKENI, per germline. This CDR3 comprises 16 residues. All the people who gave samples were healthy bone marrow donors. V usage is TRBV18 and J usage is TRBJ1-2, with a weak D call TRBD1 (5 bases). What was sequenced was PBMCs. The receptor comes from a man aged 25-40 years in good health and CMV-seronegative. CDR3 in DNA: TGTGCCAGCTCACAAATCCAAGGGGCGTCTAACTATGGCTACACCTTC. Translating gives CASSQIQGASNYGYTF.